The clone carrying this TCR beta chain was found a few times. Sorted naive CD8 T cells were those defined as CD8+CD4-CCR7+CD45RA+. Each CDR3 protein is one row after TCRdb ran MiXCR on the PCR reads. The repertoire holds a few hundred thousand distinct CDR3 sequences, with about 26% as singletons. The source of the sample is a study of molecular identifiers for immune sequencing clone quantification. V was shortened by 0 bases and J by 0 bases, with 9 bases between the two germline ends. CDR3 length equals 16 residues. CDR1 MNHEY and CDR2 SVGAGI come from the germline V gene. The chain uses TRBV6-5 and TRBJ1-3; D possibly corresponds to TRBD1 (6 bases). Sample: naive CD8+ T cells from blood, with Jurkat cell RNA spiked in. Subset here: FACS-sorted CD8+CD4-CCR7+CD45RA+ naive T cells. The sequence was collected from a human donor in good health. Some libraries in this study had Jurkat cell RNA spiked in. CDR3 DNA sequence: TGTGCCAGCAGTTACTCGCAGGGGAGCTCTGGAAACACCATATATTTT. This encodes CASSYSQGSSGNTIYF.